This T cell receptor (beta chain) was sequenced during a study of CD8+ T cells in alopecia areata. As the sequencing template, cDNA was produced by extracting RNA and reverse transcribing it. The assay was immunoSEQ multiplex PCR, and TCRdb's table has in-frame clones only and misses some. The table includes 150,000 to 200,000 clones, over 55% detected once. Germline values: CDR1 SEHNR, CDR2 FQNEAQ (reference sequence). V was pared by 1 base and J by 4 bases, with 4 bases of the junction left unmatched. This CDR3 has 15 amino acids. Treatment indicated: oral pan-JAK inhibitor, 5-10 mg twice daily. The rearrangement joins TRBV7-9 to TRBJ2-1, with 7 bases fitting TRBD2. The sequencing here drew on CD4+ T cells sorted from blood, taken at week 24, from a patient treated with tofacitinib. The clonotype originates from a human donor with alopecia areata. CDR3 loop: CASSLEGLQYNEQFF. CDR3 DNA: TGTGCCAGCAGCTTAGAGGGACTACAATACAATGAGCAGTTCTTC.